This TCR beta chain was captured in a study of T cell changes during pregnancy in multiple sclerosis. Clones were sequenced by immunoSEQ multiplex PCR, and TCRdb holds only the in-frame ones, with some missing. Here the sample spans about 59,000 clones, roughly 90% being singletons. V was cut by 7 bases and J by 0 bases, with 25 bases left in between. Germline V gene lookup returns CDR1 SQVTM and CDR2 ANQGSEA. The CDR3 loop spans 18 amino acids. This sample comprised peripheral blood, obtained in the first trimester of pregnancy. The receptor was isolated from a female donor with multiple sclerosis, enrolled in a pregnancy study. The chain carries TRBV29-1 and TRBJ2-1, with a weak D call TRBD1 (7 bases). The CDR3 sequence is CSAIGGFTQGSSYNEQFF. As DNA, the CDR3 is TGCAGCGCCATCGGAGGGTTCACACAGGGGAGCTCCTACAATGAGCAGTTCTTC.